Below are 29 T cell receptor beta chains sequenced from a single sample in a study of blood T cell repertoires in COVID-19. Sequencing used immunoSEQ multiplex PCR; TCRdb keeps in-frame clones, though not all of them. The table shows around 370,000 clones, with roughly 90% occurring only once. The material sequenced was peripheral blood. These receptor sequences come from a woman in her 70s with COVID-19, enrolled during active disease.

CDR3 nucleotides: TGTGCCAGCAGTTTCCCGATGACAGGGGGTAATGGCTACACCTTC. Translated: CASSFPMTGGNGYTF. The chain recombines TRBV28 with TRBJ1-2; 9 bases fit TRBD1. CDR3 size: 15 residues. The V gene's germline CDR1 is MDHEN and CDR2 SYDVKM. V lost 3 bases, J lost 6 bases, and 8 bases stayed unmatched.

The rearrangement joins TRBV5-1 to TRBJ1-5, with 9 positions matching TRBD1. This CDR3 is 14 amino acids long. CDR1 and CDR2 from the germline V gene are SGHRS and YFSETQ. V dropped 3 bases and J dropped 3; count of bases not matched to a gene: 1. CDR3 in DNA: TGCGCCAGCAGCTGGACAGGGGACAATCAGCCCCAGCATTTT. Its translation is CASSWTGDNQPQHF.

This clone has a handful of counts. In DNA, the CDR3 is TGTGCCAGCAGCCACCGGGACAGGGGGCGCAGGACTGAAGCTTTCTTT. Translated, it gives CASSHRDRGRRTEAFF. The genes are TRBV13 and TRBJ1-1; TRBD1 agrees at 12 bases. Germline CDR1 reads PRHDT; CDR2 reads FYEKMQ (reference sequence). This CDR3 has 16 amino acids. The J segment lost 5 bases and the V segment lost 5 bases, leaving 9 bases of the junction unmatched.

V gene TRBV29-1 combines with J gene TRBJ1-5, with D tentatively TRBD1 (5 bases). The CDR3 has 13 amino acids. Germline V CDR1 and CDR2: SQVTM, ANQGSEA. Trimming shortened V by 1 base and J by 6 bases, and 10 bases separated the two germline ends. The DNA of the CDR3 is TGCAGCGTTGAAGTGGTCGGGGGTCAGCCCCAGCATTTT. Amino acid sequence: CSVEVVGGQPQHF.

V is TRBV5-1 and J is TRBJ2-6; 9 positions agree with TRBD1. The V segment lost 5 bases and the J segment 3 bases; nucleotides outside the gene matches: 6. CDR1 is SGHRS, CDR2 YFSETQ, per germline. The CDR3 contains 16 residues. CDR3 sequence (DNA): TGCGCCAGCAGTCCCGGGACAGGGATTGGGGCCAACGTCCTGACTTTC. Translation gives CASSPGTGIGANVLTF.

This sequence joins TRBV15 and TRBJ2-3, with TRBD2 matching 10 bases. Trimming at V came to 4 bases and at J to 5 bases, leaving 9 bases not matched to a gene. This CDR3 has 16 amino acids. The V gene's germline CDR1 is LNHNV and CDR2 YYDKDF (reference sequence). In DNA, the CDR3 is TGTGCCACCAGCAAAGCTCGGACTAGCGGCCGAGATACGCAGTATTTT. Its translation is CATSKARTSGRDTQYF.

CDR3 amino acids: CASINLRNYGYTF. In DNA, the CDR3 is TGTGCCAGCATCAACTTGAGGAACTATGGCTACACCTTC. The genes are TRBV21-1 and TRBJ1-2. TRBV21-1 is flagged as a pseudogene. The CDR3 runs to 13 residues.

This chain links TRBV6-6 with TRBJ2-5; D perhaps matches TRBD2 (5 bases). Germline V gives CDR1 MNHNY, CDR2 SVGAGI (reference sequence). The germline V and J ends were trimmed by 2 bases and 5 bases, with 9 bases remaining between them. This CDR3 spans 13 amino acids. The CDR3 reads CASSYEGWETQYF. The CDR3 DNA sequence: TGTGCCAGCAGTTACGAGGGTTGGGAGACCCAGTACTTC.

V is TRBV6-5 and J is TRBJ1-1; 7 nucleotides agree with TRBD1. V dropped 2 bases and J dropped 0; count of bases not matched to a gene: 0. The CDR3 spans 14 residues. CDR1 and CDR2 (germline): MNHEY, SVGAGI. The chain's CDR3 is CASSYRGLNTEAFF. The CDR3 DNA reads as TGTGCCAGCAGTTACAGGGGGCTGAACACTGAAGCTTTCTTT.

The table lists this clone with a few counts. This chain joins TRBV5-1 and TRBJ1-5, with TRBD1 as a possible D gene (6 bases). The V end lost 2 bases, the J end lost 9 bases, and 24 bases lay between the germline ends. This CDR3 contains 17 residues. Germline CDR1 reads SGHRS; CDR2 reads YFSETQ. The CDR3 sequence: CASSFERFRQESRPQHF. The DNA of the CDR3 is TGCGCCAGCAGCTTTGAGCGTTTTAGACAGGAATCACGGCCCCAGCATTTT. The complete variable domain, with remaining parts taken from reference TRBV5-1 and TRBJ1-5, reads KAGVTQTPRYLIKTRGQQVTLSCSPISGHRSVSWYQQTPGQGLQFLFEYFSETQRNKGNFPGRFSGRQFSNSRSEMNVSTLELGDSALYLCASSFERFRQESRPQHFGDGTRLSIL.

The chain carries TRBV6-6 and TRBJ2-7, with D possibly being TRBD1 (5 bases). With 3 bases removed from V and 2 bases from J, the gap between germline ends came to 11 bases. The CDR3 is 14 residues long. CDR1 and CDR2 (germline): MNHNY, SVGAGI (reference sequence). The CDR3 loop is CASSYEQAPYEQYF. The CDR3 nucleotides are TGTGCCAGCAGTTATGAACAGGCGCCCTACGAGCAGTACTTC.

The chain links TRBV7-9 to TRBJ1-5; 7 nucleotides match TRBD1. Germline lookup yields CDR1 SEHNR and CDR2 FQNEAQ (reference sequence). The V segment lost 7 bases and the J segment 5 bases; nucleotides outside the gene matches: 11. The CDR3 is 15 residues long. The CDR3 spells CASTGHGTDHQPQHF. In DNA form, the CDR3 reads TGTGCCAGCACCGGGCACGGGACAGATCATCAGCCCCAGCATTTT.

This clone was observed once. The CDR3 DNA sequence: TGTGCCAGCAGTTACTCGGGCGGGGGGAAGACCCAGTACTTC. Amino acid sequence: CASSYSGGGKTQYF. This chain joins TRBV6-5 and TRBJ2-5; 8 bases match TRBD2. This CDR3 contains 14 residues. In germline, CDR1 is MNHEY, CDR2 SVGAGI. J lost 6 bases, V lost 0 bases, and 3 bases had no gene match.

The chain uses TRBV29-1 and TRBJ2-1; 7 positions agree with TRBD1. CDR3 length: 14 amino acids. CDR1 is SQVTM, CDR2 ANQGSEA, per germline. After removal of 7 bases from V and 0 bases from J, the junction contained 6 bases not matched to a gene. Here the CDR3 reads CSAPTGSSYNEQFF. The CDR3, as DNA: TGCAGCGCTCCGACAGGGAGCTCCTACAATGAGCAGTTCTTC.

The J gene is TRBJ1-1, the V gene TRBV27; perhaps TRBD1 as D (5 bases). This CDR3 is built from 13 residues. V lost 2 bases to trimming and J lost 4 bases, with 8 bases between them. Germline CDR1 reads MNHEY; CDR2 reads SMNVEV (reference sequence). The CDR3 reads CASSLAGRTEAFF. Here the CDR3 DNA reads TGTGCCAGCAGTTTAGCGGGACGCACTGAAGCTTTCTTT.

The CDR3 DNA sequence: TGTGCCAGTAGTAACAGGGGGCTAAAGCTACGCGAGCAGTACTTC. This gives the protein CASSNRGLKLREQYF. This chain connects TRBV19 to TRBJ2-7, with 9 bases identical to TRBD1. Germline V gene lookup returns CDR1 LNHDA and CDR2 SQIVND (reference sequence). With V trimmed by 4 bases and J by 6 bases, 10 bases remained unmatched. CDR3 length equals 15 residues.

This chain links TRBV7-2 with TRBJ2-5, with 10 bases lining up with TRBD1. The CDR3 runs to 15 residues. Trimming cost V 4 bases and J 2 bases; bases outside gene matches: 4. CDR1 SGHTA and CDR2 FQGNSA come from the germline V gene. The CDR3 reads CASSSGQGTQETQYF. In DNA, the CDR3 is TGTGCCAGCAGCTCGGGACAGGGGACTCAAGAGACCCAGTACTTC.

The genes are TRBV4-2 and TRBJ1-2; a weak D match, TRBD1 (6 bases). The CDR3 has 14 residues. From germline, CDR1 is LGHNA and CDR2 YNFKEQ. V was pared by 4 bases and J by 6 bases, with 15 bases between. The CDR3 reads CASSLPPGQNGYTF. The CDR3 DNA reads TGTGCCAGCAGCCTCCCCCCGGGACAAAATGGCTACACCTTC.

This chain connects TRBV24-1 to TRBJ2-5; 7 bases fit TRBD2. Germline assignment: CDR1 KGHDR and CDR2 SFDVKD. J gave up 5 bases and V 3 bases, and 8 bases lay outside the gene matches. The CDR3 spans 15 residues. For the CDR3, the DNA is TGTGCCACCAGTGATGCCGCGGGGGAGCAGGAGACCCAGTACTTC. It yields the protein CATSDAAGEQETQYF.

The chain links TRBV18 to TRBJ2-7, with 7 bases aligning to TRBD1. The CDR3 runs 13 residues. Looked up from germline, CDR1 is KGHSH and CDR2 is LQKENI. V lost 3 bases to trimming and J lost 7 bases; unmatched junction nucleotides: 6. This CDR3 is CASSPDRLSEQYF. Written as DNA, the CDR3 is TGTGCCAGCTCACCGGACAGGTTATCGGAGCAGTACTTC.

The chain has TRBV24-1 and TRBJ1-2; TRBD1 matches at 8 bases. Germline CDR1 reads KGHDR; CDR2 reads SFDVKD. There are 16 residues in the CDR3. Trimming at V came to 3 bases and at J to 5 bases, leaving 10 bases not matched to a gene. As DNA, the CDR3 is TGTGCCACCAGTGATCAGCCAGGACAGGGACTGTATGGCTACACCTTC. Its protein product is CATSDQPGQGLYGYTF.

The CDR3 spells CASSGNGDREYSNQPQHF. The DNA of the CDR3 is TGTGCCAGCAGCGGAAACGGGGACAGGGAGTATAGCAATCAGCCCCAGCATTTT. The V gene is TRBV21-1, the J gene TRBJ1-5; the table's D call of TRBD1 was not tested on the DNA. TRBV21-1 is described as a pseudogene. CDR3 length: 18 amino acids.

The V and J genes are TRBV24-1 and TRBJ1-3; no definite D call. The germline V gene has CDR1 KGHDR and CDR2 SFDVKD. The CDR3 runs to 10 residues. Trimming left V 6 bases short and J 7 bases short, with 3 bases between. CDR3: CATSSNTIYF. In DNA, the CDR3 is TGTGCCACCAGTAGCAACACCATATATTTT.

V is TRBV5-1 and J is TRBJ1-3; D possibly corresponds to TRBD1 (5 bases). Germline CDR1 SGHRS, CDR2 YFSETQ. Trimming removed 1 base at V and 0 bases at J, with 14 bases between. This CDR3 spans 17 amino acids. The CDR3 spells CASSLYGAPGSGNTIYF. DNA for the CDR3: TGCGCCAGCAGCTTGTATGGGGCTCCCGGCTCTGGAAACACCATATATTTT.

V is TRBV29-1 and J is TRBJ1-5, with D hard to call. CDR1 SQVTM and CDR2 ANQGSEA come from the germline V gene. The CDR3 length is 12 residues. With 7 bases removed from V and 0 bases from J, the gap between germline ends came to 7 bases. CDR3 protein: CSASYSNQPQHF. The CDR3 coding sequence is TGCAGCGCCTCGTATAGCAATCAGCCCCAGCATTTT.

The chain carries TRBV24-1 and TRBJ2-1; a possible D gene is TRBD2 (5 bases). Trimming took 3 bases from V and 5 from J, leaving 7 bases between them. The CDR3 contains 13 residues. The germline gives CDR1 KGHDR, CDR2 SFDVKD. The CDR3 protein is CATSDEGNNEQFF. The CDR3 DNA follows: TGTGCCACCAGTGATGAGGGTAACAATGAGCAGTTCTTC.

This rearrangement joins TRBV24-1 to TRBJ2-5; D not certain. Trimming cost V 4 bases and J 1 base, with 3 bases left between them. This CDR3 is 12 amino acids long. Germline V gene data show CDR1 as KGHDR and CDR2 as SFDVKD. The CDR3 DNA follows: TGTGCCACCAGTGACCGCCAAGAGACCCAGTACTTC. It specifies CATSDRQETQYF.

V usage is TRBV7-2 and J usage is TRBJ2-5; TRBD2 aligns across 7 bases. Per the germline V gene, CDR1 is SGHTA and CDR2 is FQGNSA. V lost 4 bases and J lost 4; bases outside the gene matches: 6. This CDR3 is built from 14 residues. CDR3 in DNA: TGTGCCAGCAGCTCTAGCCCGGGGGGAGAGACCCAGTACTTC. Translation: CASSSSPGGETQYF.

At least ten counts were recorded for this clone. Other nucleotide sequences in the sample specify the same CDR3. The V call is TRBV10-2, the J call TRBJ1-5; a weak D match, TRBD1 (5 bases). Germline assignment: CDR1 WSHSY and CDR2 SAAADI. The CDR3 totals 13 residues. Between the trimmed V and J ends, which lost 4 bases and 4 bases, there was a span of 8 bases. The CDR3 spells CASSGQLNQPQHF. The CDR3 DNA reads as TGCGCCAGCAGTGGACAGTTAAATCAGCCCCAGCATTTT.